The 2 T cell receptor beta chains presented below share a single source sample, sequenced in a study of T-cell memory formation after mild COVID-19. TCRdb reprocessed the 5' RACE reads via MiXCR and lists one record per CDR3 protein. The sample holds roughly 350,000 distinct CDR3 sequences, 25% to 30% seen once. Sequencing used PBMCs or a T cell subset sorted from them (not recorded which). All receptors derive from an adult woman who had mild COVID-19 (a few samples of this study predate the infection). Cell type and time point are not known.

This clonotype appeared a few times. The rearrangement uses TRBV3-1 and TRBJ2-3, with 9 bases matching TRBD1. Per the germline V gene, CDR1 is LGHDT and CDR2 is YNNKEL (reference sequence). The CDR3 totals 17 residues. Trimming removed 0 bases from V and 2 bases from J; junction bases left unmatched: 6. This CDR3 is CASSQESDRGFTDTQYF. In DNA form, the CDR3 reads TGTGCCAGCAGCCAAGAATCGGACAGGGGATTCACAGATACGCAGTATTTT.

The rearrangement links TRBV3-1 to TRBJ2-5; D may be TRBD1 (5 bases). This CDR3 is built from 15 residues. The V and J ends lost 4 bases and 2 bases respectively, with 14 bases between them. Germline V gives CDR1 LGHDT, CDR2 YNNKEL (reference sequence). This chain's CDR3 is CASSPPRASQETQYF. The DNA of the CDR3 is TGTGCCAGCAGCCCACCCAGGGCCTCACAAGAGACCCAGTACTTC.